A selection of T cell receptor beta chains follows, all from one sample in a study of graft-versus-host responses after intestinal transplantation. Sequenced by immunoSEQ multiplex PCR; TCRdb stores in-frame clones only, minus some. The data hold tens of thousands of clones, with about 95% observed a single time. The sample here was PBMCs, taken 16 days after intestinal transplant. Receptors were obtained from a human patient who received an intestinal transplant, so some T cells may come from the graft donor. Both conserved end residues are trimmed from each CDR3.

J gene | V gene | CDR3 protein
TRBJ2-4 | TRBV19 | ASSIGTDIQY
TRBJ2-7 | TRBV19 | ASSMKISYEQY
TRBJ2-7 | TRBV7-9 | ASSLTGNSYEQY
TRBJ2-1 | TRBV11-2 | ASSAGHRDEQF
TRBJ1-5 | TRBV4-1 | ASSPRGRAHGQPQH
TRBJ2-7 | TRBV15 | ATSRAAGGAYEQY
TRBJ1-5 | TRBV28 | ASWGVADNQPQH
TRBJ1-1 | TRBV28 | ASSLGLTEAF
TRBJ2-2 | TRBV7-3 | ASSSGGDGPYTGELF
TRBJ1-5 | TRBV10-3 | AISERQINQPQH
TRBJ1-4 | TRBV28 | ASVLTGATNEKLF
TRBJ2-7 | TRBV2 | ASSESRGLSEQY
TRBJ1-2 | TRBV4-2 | ASSQEPEEQRQGYT
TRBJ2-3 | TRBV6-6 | ASTLHVPDTQY
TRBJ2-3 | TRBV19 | ASSIRTSVKADTQY
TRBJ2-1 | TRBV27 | ASSLAGAPNEQF
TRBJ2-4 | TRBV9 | ASSVRPDLPAKNIQY
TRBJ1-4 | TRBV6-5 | ASSYADSPTNEKLF
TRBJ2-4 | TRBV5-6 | ASSLEGKNIQY
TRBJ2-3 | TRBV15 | ATSRENPTDTQY
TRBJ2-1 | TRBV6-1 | ASSERVLGTNNEQF
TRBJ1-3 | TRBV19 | ASSPGTSGNTIY
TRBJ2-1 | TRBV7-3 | ASAGTSGRNEQF
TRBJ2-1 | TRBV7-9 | ASSRQRDEQF
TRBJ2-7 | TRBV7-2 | ASSSYWDRASEQY
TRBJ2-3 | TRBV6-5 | ASSSNRGQTDTQY
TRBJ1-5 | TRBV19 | ASTLGAGGGQPQH
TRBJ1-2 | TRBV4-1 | ASSQEVSGWYGYT
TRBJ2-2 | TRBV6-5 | ASSSGTANTGELF
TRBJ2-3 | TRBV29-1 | SALLISASSTDTQY
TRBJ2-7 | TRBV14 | ASSRPDRTPYEQY
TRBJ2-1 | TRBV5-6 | ASSLGTRAEQF
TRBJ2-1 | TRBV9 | ASSVAGVGYNERF
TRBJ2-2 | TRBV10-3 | AIRMGTGNTGELF
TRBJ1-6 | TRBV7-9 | ASRGDGYNSPLH
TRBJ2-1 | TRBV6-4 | ASSDSSGSYNEQF
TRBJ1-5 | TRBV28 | ASSSGGNQPQH
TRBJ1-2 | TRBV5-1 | ASSLTSTGAANYGYT
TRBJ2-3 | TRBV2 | ASSGWGRGGDTQY
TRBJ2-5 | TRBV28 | ASSLTAGNRETQY
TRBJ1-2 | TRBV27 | ASSLSSGTGSISGGYT
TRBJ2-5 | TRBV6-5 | ASSYSGGKVETQY
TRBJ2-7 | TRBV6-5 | ASSYTGYEQY
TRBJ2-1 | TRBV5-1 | ASSREGDNEQF
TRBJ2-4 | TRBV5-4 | ASSLAGTLAKNIQY
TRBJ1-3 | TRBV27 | ASSLGGNSGNTIY
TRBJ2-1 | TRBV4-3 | ASSQDRLNNEQF
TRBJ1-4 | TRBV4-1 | ASSHDGQNEKLF
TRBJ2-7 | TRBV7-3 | TSSLIAGTTEQY
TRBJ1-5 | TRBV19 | ASSRGGINQPQH
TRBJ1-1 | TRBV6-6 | ASSGQGFRAEAF
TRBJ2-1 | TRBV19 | ASRWGTGNNEQF